These 20 T cell receptor beta chains were sequenced from one sample in a study of blood T cell repertoires in COVID-19 (dated by TCRdb to 2020 to 2022). Preparation of the library involved the immunoSEQ multiplex PCR assay. Entries here come from immuneACCESS through TCRdb and include only in-frame sequences with V and J called. Some clones fail to appear in such tables; in the studies checked, an unresolved V gene covers under half of the shortfall, and the cause of the remainder is unknown. This sample has 55,000 to 95,000 clones in its table, and 81% of those were observed once. 20% to 25% of the sample is taken by the ten largest. Sequencing used peripheral blood. Every receptor here comes from a woman between 65 and 79 years old with acute or convalescent COVID-19.

The J gene is TRBJ1-3, the V gene TRBV11-2, with D hard to call. V shed 5 bases and J shed 4 bases, with 9 bases lying between them. The CDR3 covers 13 residues. The germline CDR1 and CDR2 sequences are SGHAT and FQNNGV. The CDR3 nucleotides read TGTGCCAGCAGCCTTGAAGAGGGAAACACCATATATTTT. Translating gives CASSLEEGNTIYF.

This rearrangement joins TRBV6-5 to TRBJ1-6, with D possibly matching TRBD1 (6 bases). Trimming shortened V by 0 bases and J by 10 bases, and 13 bases separated the two germline ends. From germline, CDR1 is MNHEY and CDR2 SVGAGI. The length of the CDR3 is 15 residues. Written as DNA, the CDR3 is TGTGCCAGCAGTTACTCGGACAGTCGCGTATCACCCCTCCACTTT. Protein product: CASSYSDSRVSPLHF.

The chain has TRBV5-5 and TRBJ1-3, with 9 bases matching TRBD1. Germline V CDR1 and CDR2: SGHKS, YYEKEE (reference sequence). The V segment lost 4 bases and the J segment 0 bases; nucleotides outside the gene matches: 2. This CDR3 is built from 15 residues. In DNA form, the CDR3 reads TGTGCCAGCAGCCGGGGACAGGGCTCTGGAAACACCATATATTTT. The encoded protein is CASSRGQGSGNTIYF.

This chain links TRBV19 with TRBJ2-1, with 7 bases fitting TRBD1. After removal of 4 bases from V and 9 bases from J, the junction contained 3 bases not matched to a gene. The CDR3 sequence is 12 residues long. In germline, CDR1 is LNHDA, CDR2 SQIVND (reference sequence). CDR3 sequence: CASSTRQGEQFF. In DNA form, the CDR3 reads TGTGCCAGTAGTACCCGACAGGGTGAGCAGTTCTTC.

This clone was seen ten or more times. As DNA, the CDR3 is TGTGCCAGCAGCTTAGGAAGCGGGAACACAGATACGCAGTATTTT. It encodes CASSLGSGNTDTQYF. The V gene is TRBV7-9, the J gene TRBJ2-3; TRBD2 agrees at 7 bases. CDR3 size: 15 residues. Trimming cost V 1 base and J 2 bases; bases outside gene matches: 3. The germline gives CDR1 SEHNR, CDR2 FQNEAQ (reference sequence).

The gene calls are TRBV6-2 or TRBV6-3 and TRBJ1-2; a possible D gene is TRBD1 (6 bases). The CDR3 runs to 14 residues. The germline gives CDR1 MNHEY, CDR2 SVGEGT. Trimming left V 2 bases short and J 4 bases short, with 11 bases between. DNA for the CDR3: TGTGCCAGCAGTTACAGAGGGGGGGGCTATGGCTACACCTTC. Amino acid sequence: CASSYRGGGYGYTF.

The V call is TRBV19, the J call TRBJ2-7; 9 bases are a match to TRBD2. The CDR3 is made up of 17 amino acids. Per germline, CDR1 LNHDA and CDR2 SQIVND (reference sequence). V was clipped by 0 bases and J by 4 bases; unmatched bases: 10. CDR3 region: CASSIDLRREGQYEQYF. The CDR3 DNA is TGTGCCAGTAGTATAGATCTGAGGCGGGAGGGCCAGTACGAGCAGTACTTC.

This clone was seen at least ten times. The genes are TRBV6-5 and TRBJ1-2; 10 nucleotides agree with TRBD1. Germline V gene data show CDR1 as MNHEY and CDR2 as SVGAGI. V trimming: 1 base; J trimming: 4 bases; junction bases outside the gene matches: 6. The CDR3 is 16 amino acids. The CDR3 bases are TGTGCCAGCAGTTACTTAAGGACAGGGGGATCCTATGGCTACACCTTC. This encodes CASSYLRTGGSYGYTF.

V gene TRBV18 combines with J gene TRBJ2-1; 12 bases align to TRBD2. The germline V gene has CDR1 KGHSH and CDR2 LQKENI. Trimming cost V 1 base and J 0 bases; bases outside gene matches: 10. There are 20 residues in the CDR3. The CDR3 sequence is CASSPRLAGALFSSYNEQFF. CDR3 in DNA: TGTGCCAGCTCACCACGACTAGCGGGAGCCCTTTTCAGCTCCTACAATGAGCAGTTCTTC.

This chain links TRBV5-6 with TRBJ1-2, with TRBD1 matching 7 bases. J lost 0 bases, V lost 2 bases, and 1 base had no gene match. CDR1 is SGHDT and CDR2 is YYEEEE in the germline V gene. The CDR3 spans 14 residues. For the CDR3, the DNA is TGTGCCAGCAGCTTACAGGGGTCTAACTATGGCTACACCTTC. This codes for CASSLQGSNYGYTF.

This rearrangement joins TRBV5-6 to TRBJ1-5, with 8 bases that match TRBD1. CDR1 and CDR2 from the germline V gene are SGHDT and YYEEEE. The length of the CDR3 is 15 residues. The trim removed 0 bases at V and 4 bases at J, leaving 3 bases unmatched. The CDR3 loop is CASSLGTGLNQPQHF. The CDR3 coding sequence is TGTGCCAGCAGCTTGGGGACAGGGTTGAATCAGCCCCAGCATTTT. The full variable domain, in which reference TRBV5-6 and TRBJ1-5 provide the parts outside the CDR3, is DAGVTQSPTHLIKTRGQQVTLRCSPKSGHDTVSWYQQALGQGPQFIFQYYEEEERQRGNFPDRFSGHQFPNYSSELNVNALLLGDSALYLCASSLGTGLNQPQHFGDGTRLSIL.

The chain links TRBV29-1 to TRBJ2-3; a possible D gene is TRBD2 (6 bases). Germline V gene data show CDR1 as SQVTM and CDR2 as ANQGSEA. The length of the CDR3 is 12 residues. Trimming took 3 bases from V and 8 from J, leaving 12 bases between them. The CDR3 loop is CSVDRELGTQYF. The CDR3 DNA reads TGCAGCGTTGACCGGGAGCTAGGTACGCAGTATTTT.

This chain connects TRBV6-5 to TRBJ2-4; 7 nucleotides align to TRBD2. The V gene's germline CDR1 is MNHEY and CDR2 SVGAGI. V dropped 4 bases and J dropped 1; count of bases not matched to a gene: 7. This CDR3 is 16 amino acids long. CDR3 nucleotide sequence: TGTGCCAGCAGTTTTCGCGGGAGTGGTGCCAAAAACATTCAGTACTTC. Translated: CASSFRGSGAKNIQYF.

This rearrangement joins TRBV7-9 to TRBJ1-1; 10 bases are shared with TRBD1. V was clipped by 1 base and J by 6 bases; unmatched bases: 8. This CDR3 has 16 residues. Germline CDR1 reads SEHNR; CDR2 reads FQNEAQ (reference sequence). CDR3 bases: TGTGCCAGCAGCTTAGGTGCCGGGACAGGGGACGCTGAAGCTTTCTTT. Its translation: CASSLGAGTGDAEAFF.

This chain uses TRBV11-2 with TRBJ1-1; D gene ambiguous. The CDR3 spans 12 residues. V was trimmed by 1 base and J by 8 bases, leaving 8 bases between them. Germline CDR1 SGHAT, CDR2 FQNNGV. CDR3: CASSLGRGEAFF. The CDR3 bases are TGTGCCAGCAGCTTAGGCCGAGGGGAAGCTTTCTTT.

The rearrangement uses TRBV28 and TRBJ2-4, with D maybe TRBD2 (6 bases). The CDR3 has 16 amino acids. CDR1 is MDHEN, CDR2 SYDVKM, per germline. V dropped 8 bases and J dropped 1 base, with 18 bases sitting between them. CDR3 in DNA: TGTGCCAGCGGTGACGGGGGAGGAGGGGCCAAAAACATTCAGTACTTC. Amino acid sequence: CASGDGGGGAKNIQYF.

This sequence joins TRBV28 and TRBJ2-3; 7 bases align to TRBD2. This CDR3 contains 15 residues. Germline CDR1 MDHEN, CDR2 SYDVKM. V lost 5 bases to trimming and J lost 5 bases; unmatched junction nucleotides: 10. CDR3 sequence (DNA): TGTGCCAGCAGTAGGGGACTACCCACGGGAGATACGCAGTATTTT. It encodes CASSRGLPTGDTQYF. Complete variable domain (other parts from reference TRBV28 and TRBJ2-3): DVKVTQSSRYLVKRTGEKVFLECVQDMDHENMFWYRQDPGLGLRLIYFSYDVKMKEKGDIPEGYSVSREKKERFSLILESASTNQTSMYLCASSRGLPTGDTQYFGPGTRLTVL.

This clone was recorded a few times. The germline gene is not matched at one end of the junction; a read error may be the cause. The chain combines TRBV11-2 with TRBJ2-7; a weak D match, TRBD1 (6 bases). The CDR3 loop spans 14 amino acids. Looked up from germline, CDR1 is SGHAT and CDR2 is FQNNGV. CDR3 loop: CASSFGTTGTIEDF. The DNA for the CDR3 is TGTGCCAGCAGCTTTGGAACGACAGGTACGATTGAGGACTTC.

This clone was picked up a small number of times. The rearrangement links TRBV28 to TRBJ1-2; 8 positions agree with TRBD1. This CDR3 region has 13 residues. The trim removed 6 bases at V and 7 bases at J, leaving 7 bases unmatched. Germline loops: CDR1 MDHEN, CDR2 SYDVKM. DNA of the CDR3: TGTGCCAGCAGGGAGGGACAGGTCCGTGGCTACACCTTC. This translates into CASREGQVRGYTF.

The chain is built from TRBV6-5 and TRBJ2-2; possible D gene TRBD1, 6 bases. Germline CDR1 is MNHEY and CDR2 is SVGAGI. CDR3 length: 12 amino acids. V was pared by 5 bases and J by 6 bases, with 7 bases between. The CDR3 loop reads CASSNRAGELFF. DNA for the CDR3: TGTGCCAGCAGTAACAGGGCCGGGGAGCTGTTTTTT.